This is a list of T cell receptor beta chains from one sample in a study of T-cell memory formation after mild COVID-19. Each CDR3 protein gets one entry after TCRdb re-called the 5' RACE reads with MiXCR. The sample comprises 200,000 or so distinct CDR3 sequences, 16% of which are singletons, and more than 2% rests with the top ten. Sequenced input: PBMCs or a T cell subset sorted from them (not recorded which). The origin of the receptors is an adult woman who had mild COVID-19 (a few samples of this study predate the infection). Cell type and time point are not known. Each CDR3 is given with its conserved first and last residue. The order of the fields is clone size, V gene, D gene, J gene, CDR3 DNA, CDR3 protein. D genes are given only for firm matches. Rows give clone size only sometimes, using once, few, many, or a class for an expanded clone.

abundance: -; v_gene: TRBV19; d_gene: -; j_gene: TRBJ2-1; CDR3nt: TGTGCCACTTCCCGGCCCCGGGAGCAGGCGTTCTTC; CDR3aa: CATSRPREQAFF
abundance: -; v_gene: TRBV20-1; d_gene: -; j_gene: TRBJ2-1; CDR3nt: TGCAGTGCCAGGGAGGCCTTCAATGAGCAGTTCTTC; CDR3aa: CSAREAFNEQFF
abundance: few; v_gene: TRBV7-8; d_gene: -; j_gene: TRBJ1-5; CDR3nt: TGTGCCAGCAGCTTAGAGGGGGGGGCCGGCGCAGGGCCCCAGCATTTT; CDR3aa: CASSLEGGAGAGPQHF
abundance: few; v_gene: TRBV30; d_gene: -; j_gene: TRBJ2-7; CDR3nt: TGTGCCTGGAGTGTACAGTTATTGCGTAGCGTCCACGAGCAGTACTTC; CDR3aa: CAWSVQLLRSVHEQYF
abundance: -; v_gene: TRBV6-5; d_gene: -; j_gene: TRBJ1-2; CDR3nt: TGTGCCAGCAGTAAACAGGGAGGCTATGGCTACACCTTC; CDR3aa: CASSKQGGYGYTF
abundance: -; v_gene: TRBV29-1; d_gene: TRBD1; j_gene: TRBJ1-2; CDR3nt: TGCAGCGCTAGCCCGGGACAGGGTAATGGCTACACCTTC; CDR3aa: CSASPGQGNGYTF
abundance: -; v_gene: TRBV24-1; d_gene: TRBD2; j_gene: TRBJ2-7; CDR3nt: TGTGCCACCTCCGGGACTAGCGGGAGTTACGAGCAGTACTTC; CDR3aa: CATSGTSGSYEQYF
abundance: few; v_gene: TRBV6-1; d_gene: -; j_gene: TRBJ2-3; CDR3nt: TGTGCCAGCAGTGACTTGAAGGCTACTAGCACAGATACGCAGTATTTT; CDR3aa: CASSDLKATSTDTQYF
abundance: -; v_gene: TRBV6-5; d_gene: -; j_gene: TRBJ2-1; CDR3nt: TGTGCCAGCAGTCGGGGACAGCGGGTAGGGGTCTCCTACAATGAGCAGTTCTTC; CDR3aa: CASSRGQRVGVSYNEQFF
abundance: many; v_gene: TRBV5-1; d_gene: -; j_gene: TRBJ1-1; CDR3nt: TGCGCCAGCAGCACGCTACCGGGACGGAACACTGAAGCTTTCTTT; CDR3aa: CASSTLPGRNTEAFF
abundance: -; v_gene: TRBV24-1; d_gene: -; j_gene: TRBJ1-2; CDR3nt: TGTGCCACCAGTGATTCCCCTTCGACAGGCTTTAACTATGGCTACACCTTC; CDR3aa: CATSDSPSTGFNYGYTF
abundance: -; v_gene: TRBV4-3; d_gene: TRBD2; j_gene: TRBJ2-7; CDR3nt: TGCGCCAGCAGCCAAATAGCGGGAGTCAGCTCCGAGCAGTACTTC; CDR3aa: CASSQIAGVSSEQYF
abundance: few; v_gene: TRBV5-1; d_gene: TRBD1; j_gene: TRBJ2-1; CDR3nt: TGCGCCAGCCGACTCCGGGACAGCCCTTACAATGAGCAGTTCTTC; CDR3aa: CASRLRDSPYNEQFF
abundance: -; v_gene: TRBV20-1; d_gene: TRBD1; j_gene: TRBJ1-2; CDR3nt: TGCAGTGCTCCAGACAGGGGGCACGACTATGGCTACACCTTC; CDR3aa: CSAPDRGHDYGYTF
abundance: -; v_gene: TRBV7-2; d_gene: TRBD2; j_gene: TRBJ2-1; CDR3nt: TGTGCCAGCAGCTTAGGGGGGCGTGCAAGGGGACGGGAGGGCCCTTACAATGAGCAGTTCTTC; CDR3aa: CASSLGGRARGREGPYNEQFF
abundance: -; v_gene: TRBV9; d_gene: -; j_gene: TRBJ2-5; CDR3nt: TGTGCCAGCAGCGTAAGGGGATTTGAGGAGACCCAGTACTTC; CDR3aa: CASSVRGFEETQYF
abundance: once; v_gene: TRBV7-8; d_gene: -; j_gene: TRBJ1-2; CDR3nt: TGTGCCAGCAGCTTAGCCCAGGGACGATATGGCTACACCTTC; CDR3aa: CASSLAQGRYGYTF